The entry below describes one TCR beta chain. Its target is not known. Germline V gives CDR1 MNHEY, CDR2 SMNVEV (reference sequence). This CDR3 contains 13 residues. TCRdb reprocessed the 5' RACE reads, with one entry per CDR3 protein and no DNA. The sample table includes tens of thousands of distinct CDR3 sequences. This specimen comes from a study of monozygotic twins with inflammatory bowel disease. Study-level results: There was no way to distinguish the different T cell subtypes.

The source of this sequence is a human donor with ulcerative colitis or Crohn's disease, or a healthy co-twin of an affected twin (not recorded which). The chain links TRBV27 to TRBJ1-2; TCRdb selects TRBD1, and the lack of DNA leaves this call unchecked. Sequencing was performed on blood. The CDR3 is CASSSQAGADYTF.